The present entry profiles one T cell receptor beta chain with its context. Its antigen is currently unknown. Other nucleotide sequences in the sample specify the same CDR3. Trimming removed 0 bases at V and 0 bases at J, with 5 bases between. This CDR3 spans 14 amino acids. Germline lookup yields CDR1 LNHDA and CDR2 SQIVND (reference sequence). The sample comes from a study of shared clonotypes between healthy human individuals. Study-wide results and limits: Estimated richness was generally greater in naive than memory subsets.

Here immunoSEQ multiplex PCR was the method, and the copy in TCRdb shows in-frame clones only, minus some. The sample shows about 2,100,000 clones, 93% of them seen only once. Only CD45RO-negative cells positively selected for CCR7 counted as naive CD8 cells, so terminally differentiated effector memory CD45RA+ cells were excluded. Recent acute infections and vaccinations were absent in the healthy HIV-negative adult donors. The chain employs TRBV19 and TRBJ1-1; D is undetermined. This sequence was found in a young man in good health. Some clones in this sample may be carry-over from other donors' samples. Sequences were obtained from naive CD8+ T cells from PBMCs. For the CDR3, the DNA is TGTGCCAGTAGTATAGATGGATTGAACACTGAAGCTTTCTTT. Encoded protein: CASSIDGLNTEAFF.